This T cell receptor beta chain was sequenced during a study of Ad26.COV2.S vaccination and SARS-CoV-2 variants. Profiled with immunoSEQ multiplex PCR; TCRdb holds only in-frame clones, not every one. The sample yields 300,000 to 350,000 clones, 90% seen once. This CDR3 is built from 17 residues. Germline values: CDR1 SNHLY, CDR2 FYNNEI. Between the trimmed V and J ends, which lost 0 bases and 0 bases, there was a span of 14 bases. Treatment defined: roughly 20 received Ad26.COV2.S at low or high dose, single or two shots; a few received placebo; per-sample allocation not given. The samples date from day 63 after the first vaccine or placebo injection.

The receptor was derived from a person between 18 and 65 years old who received the Ad26.COV2.S COVID-19 vaccine or a placebo. The sample was peripheral blood, taken in a trial of Ad26.COV2.S vaccine versus placebo. The chain recombines TRBV2 with TRBJ1-1; no firm D call. The CDR3 sequence is CASSEAWAASLNTEAFF. The CDR3 DNA reads TGTGCCAGCAGTGAAGCATGGGCAGCCTCGTTGAACACTGAAGCTTTCTTT.